A single sample is the source of the 5 T cell receptor beta chains below, sequenced in a study of shared clonotypes between healthy human individuals. The method was immunoSEQ multiplex PCR; TCRdb's version includes in-frame clones alone and lacks a portion of them. Of around 1.5 million clones in the sample, about 98% were seen once. Source material: naive CD4+ T cells sorted from blood. Subset indicated: CD45RA+ positively selected. Receptor source: a man under 40 in good health.

This clone was detected only once. The chain employs TRBV6-5 and TRBJ2-5; no firm D call. Germline CDR1 and CDR2: MNHEY and SVGAGI. V was pared by 6 bases and J by 0 bases, with 5 bases between. This CDR3 contains 12 residues. The CDR3 sequence is CASRGNQETQYF. CDR3 DNA: TGTGCCAGCAGGGGCAACCAAGAGACCCAGTACTTC.

The chain employs TRBV5-1 and TRBJ1-4, with TRBD1 matching 8 bases. V lost 5 bases to trimming and J lost 8 bases; unmatched junction nucleotides: 8. The germline V gene has CDR1 SGHRS and CDR2 YFSETQ. The CDR3 loop spans 14 amino acids. Here the CDR3 DNA reads TGCGCCAGCAGTTCACAGGGGGAATACGAAAAACTGTTTTTT. Amino acids: CASSSQGEYEKLFF.

This chain's CDR3 is CASSDPGRETQYF. The CDR3 DNA is TGTGCCAGCAGTGACCCAGGGAGGGAGACCCAGTACTTC. The chain uses TRBV6-1 and TRBJ2-5; a weak D match, TRBD2 (6 bases). Trimming took off 3 bases at V and 5 bases at J, with 10 bases between the two ends. The CDR3 length is 13 residues. Germline CDR1 MNHNS, CDR2 SASEGT.

Comment on this clone: The sample holds other DNA sequences that translate to the same CDR3. V gene TRBV5-1 combines with J gene TRBJ1-5; tentatively, D is TRBD1 (6 bases). Germline V gene lookup returns CDR1 SGHRS and CDR2 YFSETQ. With 0 bases removed from V and 0 bases from J, the gap between germline ends came to 10 bases. The CDR3 runs 16 residues. CDR3 residues: CASSLGTGNSNQPQHF. Here the CDR3 DNA reads TGCGCCAGCAGCTTGGGCACAGGGAATAGCAATCAGCCCCAGCATTTT.

The chain couples TRBV7-9 to TRBJ2-2; the D is unclear. The CDR3 has 11 residues. Germline values: CDR1 SEHNR, CDR2 FQNEAQ (reference sequence). V lost 6 bases, J lost 5 bases, and 4 bases lay in between. Written as DNA, the CDR3 is TGTGCCAGCAGACCTACCGGGGAGCTGTTTTTT. Its translation is CASRPTGELFF.